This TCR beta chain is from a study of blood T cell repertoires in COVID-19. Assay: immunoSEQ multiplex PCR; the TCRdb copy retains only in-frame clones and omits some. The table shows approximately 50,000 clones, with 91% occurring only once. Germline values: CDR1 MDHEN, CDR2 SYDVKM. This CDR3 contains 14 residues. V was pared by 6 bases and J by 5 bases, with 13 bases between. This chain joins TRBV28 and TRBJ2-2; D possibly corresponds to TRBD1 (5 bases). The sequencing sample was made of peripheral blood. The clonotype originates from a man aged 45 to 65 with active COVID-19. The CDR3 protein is CASSQGHRTGELFF. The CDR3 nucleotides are TGTGCCAGCAGCCAAGGACATAGGACCGGGGAGCTGTTTTTT.